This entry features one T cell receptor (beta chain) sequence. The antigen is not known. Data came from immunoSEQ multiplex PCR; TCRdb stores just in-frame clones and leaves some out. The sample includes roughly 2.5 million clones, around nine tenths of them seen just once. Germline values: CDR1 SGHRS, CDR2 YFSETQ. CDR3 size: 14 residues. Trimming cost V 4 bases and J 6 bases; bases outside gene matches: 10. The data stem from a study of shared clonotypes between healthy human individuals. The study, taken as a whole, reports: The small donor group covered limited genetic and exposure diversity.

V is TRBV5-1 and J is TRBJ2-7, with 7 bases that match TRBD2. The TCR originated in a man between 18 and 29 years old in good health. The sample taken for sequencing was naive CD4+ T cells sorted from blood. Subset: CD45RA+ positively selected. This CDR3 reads CASSPPGVAGEQYF. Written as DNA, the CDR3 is TGCGCCAGCAGCCCCCCCGGGGTAGCGGGCGAGCAGTACTTC.